The source of this T cell receptor (beta chain) is a study of cytomegalovirus exposure and HLA in healthy donors. Study observations and caveats: Rarity held for most TCR sequences, but there were some public TCRs that occurred in many donors.

On this clone: Its target is unknown.

The V gene lost 8 bases and the J gene lost 2 bases, with 13 bases spanning the gap. This CDR3 is 14 amino acids long. In germline, CDR1 is MNHEY, CDR2 SVGAGI. The PCR made use of 60 Vbeta and 13 Jbeta primers. Data came from immunoSEQ multiplex PCR; TCRdb stores just in-frame clones and leaves some out. The sample includes around 140,000 clones. This receptor was obtained from a woman in her thirties or forties in good health and CMV-seronegative. The rearrangement joins TRBV6-5 to TRBJ2-1; D possibly corresponds to TRBD2 (7 bases). Source material: PBMCs. The chain's CDR3 is CASSREGAYNEQFF. In DNA form, the CDR3 reads TGTGCCAGCTCGAGGGAGGGGGCCTACAATGAGCAGTTCTTC.